Sequencing of this TCR beta chain was carried out in a study of blood T cells in healthy people across ages. Through a sample-barcoded 5' primer and a J-beta primer mix, a second PCR was run for about 7 to 12 cycles. One entry per CDR3 protein results from TCRdb running MiXCR on the 5' RACE reads. Of about a million distinct CDR3 sequences in the sample, about 53% were seen once. CDR1 and CDR2 (germline): SGHRS, YFSETQ. This CDR3 has 13 residues. Investigators took 8 to 10 milliliters of peripheral blood from every donor. This chain uses TRBV5-1 with TRBJ2-5; weak D call: TRBD1 (5 bases). The last part of the DNA fits TRBJ2-7 better; the J call may be wrong. This receptor was taken from a woman aged 55-70 years in good health. The sequencing sample was made of blood. The CDR3, as DNA: TGCGCCAGCAGCTTGGAACAGGATCGCGAGCAGTACTTC. This encodes CASSLEQDREQYF.